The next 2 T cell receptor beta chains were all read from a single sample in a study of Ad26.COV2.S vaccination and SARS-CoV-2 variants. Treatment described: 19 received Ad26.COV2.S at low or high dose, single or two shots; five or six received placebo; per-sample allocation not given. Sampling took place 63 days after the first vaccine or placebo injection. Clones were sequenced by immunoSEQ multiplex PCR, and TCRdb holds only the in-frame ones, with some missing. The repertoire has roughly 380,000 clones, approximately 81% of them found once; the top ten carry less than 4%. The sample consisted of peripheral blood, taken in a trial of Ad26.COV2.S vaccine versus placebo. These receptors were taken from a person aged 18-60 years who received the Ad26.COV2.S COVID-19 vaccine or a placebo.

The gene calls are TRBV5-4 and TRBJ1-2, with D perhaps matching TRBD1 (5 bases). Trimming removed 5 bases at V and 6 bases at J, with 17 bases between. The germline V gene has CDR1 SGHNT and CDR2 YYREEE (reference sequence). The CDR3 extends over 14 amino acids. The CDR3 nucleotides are TGTGCCAGCAGTTATGACAGAGTCGGAGATGGCTACACCTTC. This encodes CASSYDRVGDGYTF.

CDR3: CASSEGRGGFAEAFF. CDR3 in DNA: TGTGCCAGCAGTGAAGGTAGGGGTGGTTTCGCTGAAGCTTTCTTT. The chain has TRBV2 and TRBJ1-1, with D maybe TRBD1 (5 bases). Trimming removed 1 base from V and 6 bases from J, with 15 bases in between. CDR1 is SNHLY and CDR2 is FYNNEI in the germline V gene. CDR3 length equals 15 residues.